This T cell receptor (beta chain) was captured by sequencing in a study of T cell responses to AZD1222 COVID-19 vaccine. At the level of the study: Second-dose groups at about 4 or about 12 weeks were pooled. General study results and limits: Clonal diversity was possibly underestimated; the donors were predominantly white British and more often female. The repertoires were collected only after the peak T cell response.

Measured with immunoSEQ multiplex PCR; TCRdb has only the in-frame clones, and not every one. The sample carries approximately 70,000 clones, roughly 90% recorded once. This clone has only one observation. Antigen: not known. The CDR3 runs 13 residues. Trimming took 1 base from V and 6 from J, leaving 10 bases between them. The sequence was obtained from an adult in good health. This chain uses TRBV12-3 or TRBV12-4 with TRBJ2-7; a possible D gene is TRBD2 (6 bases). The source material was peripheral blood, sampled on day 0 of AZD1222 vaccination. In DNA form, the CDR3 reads TGTGCCAGCAGTTTAGGGCAGGGAGGCGAGCAGTACTTC. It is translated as CASSLGQGGEQYF.